These T cell receptor beta chains were read from a single sample in a study of cytomegalovirus exposure and HLA in healthy donors. Profiling relied on immunoSEQ multiplex PCR, and the TCRdb table lists in-frame clones only, not all of them. The repertoire holds about 140,000 clones, roughly 80% seen once, with around 4.1% in the top ten. The source material was PBMCs. The receptors shown here come from a man between 40 and 49 years old in good health and CMV-seropositive. Each CDR3 is given with its conserved first and last residue.

V,CDR3
TRBV7-9,CASSSTAGGPKETQYF
TRBV5-1,CASSFQQRPSNTEAFF
TRBV4-1,CASSPPGELNNQPQHF
TRBV7-6,CASSRGQGGSPLHF
TRBV7-3,CASSPRGTYEQYF
TRBV10-3,CAIRIQGDGNTGELFF
TRBV7-6,CASSLGTGGGNQPQHF
TRBV30,CAWSVSGAPYEQYF
TRBV7-2,CASSLVVQGAVGYTF
TRBV6-4,CASSAGGRGSPLHF
TRBV5-1,CASSLPEGRDQETQYF
TRBV5-1,CASSLAQGSGELFF
TRBV4-3,CASSTGTVNTEAFF
TRBV28,CASYEIMNTEAFF
TRBV7-6,CASSLALGAGRNEQFF
TRBV13,CASTDRGSNQPQHF
TRBV2,CASDLLNTEAFF
TRBV5-6,CASSGDRGWTDTQYF
TRBV5-1,CASSLGGLAGVLDTQYF
TRBV29-1,CSATGVTNEKLFF
TRBV19,CASSTRSNSPLHF
TRBV10-3,CAISDLGAFTDTQYF
TRBV13,CASSLGRDTEAFF
TRBV7-8,CASSLGPLNEQYF
TRBV15,CATSPVGTGGYGYTF
TRBV18,CASSPDRNYGYTF
TRBV27,CASSQRGGQGPYEQYF
TRBV5-1,CASSLSQYTEAFF
TRBV9,CASSVRGTNEQFF
TRBV5-1,CASSSRDRAPRSSYEQYF
TRBV5-4,CASSLSGSRVIPPLTYEQYF
TRBV5-1,CASSRGQGNTEAFF
TRBV9,CASSVKGLFQTGNTIYF